The rows below give T cell receptor beta chains drawn from one sample of a study of shared clonotypes between healthy human individuals. Sequenced by immunoSEQ multiplex PCR; TCRdb stores in-frame clones only, minus some. The sample holds about 980,000 clones, approximately 80% seen once. The sample comprised memory CD4+ T cells sorted from blood. The origin of the receptors is a man younger than 35 in good health. Both conserved end residues are part of each CDR3. A D gene is named only where the DNA matches it firmly. Size values are once, few and many counts, or a class for expanded clones, and some rows have none.

len: 21
j_gene: TRBJ2-5
d_gene: TRBD2
abundance: .
v_gene: TRBV4-2
CDR3nt: TGTGCCAGCAGCCAAGGGATCCTAAGGTATAGCGGGGGGGCCAGCCAAGAGACCCAGTACTTC
CDR3aa: CASSQGILRYSGGASQETQYF

len: 17
j_gene: TRBJ2-1
d_gene: .
abundance: many
v_gene: TRBV12-2
CDR3nt: TGTGCAAGTCGCTTAGCCCCCTGGAAGGGTTTTTACAATGAGCAGTTCTTC
CDR3aa: CASRLAPWKGFYNEQFF

len: 13
j_gene: TRBJ1-6
d_gene: .
abundance: .
v_gene: TRBV2
CDR3nt: TGTGCCAGCAGTGAAGCGGAGTATTCACCCCTCCACTTT
CDR3aa: CASSEAEYSPLHF

len: 16
j_gene: TRBJ1-6
d_gene: .
abundance: .
v_gene: TRBV7-2
CDR3nt: TGTGCCAGCAGCTTAGAAGGTCGGGGCTGGAATTCACCCCTCCACTTT
CDR3aa: CASSLEGRGWNSPLHF

len: 15
j_gene: TRBJ2-2
d_gene: .
abundance: .
v_gene: TRBV2
CDR3nt: TGTGCCAGCAGCCCCCAGGGGTCGACGTACGGGGAGCTGTTTTTT
CDR3aa: CASSPQGSTYGELFF

len: 12
j_gene: TRBJ2-1
d_gene: .
abundance: .
v_gene: TRBV30
CDR3nt: TGTGCCTGGAGTGCCCTAGCCAATGAGCAGTTCTTC
CDR3aa: CAWSALANEQFF

len: 14
j_gene: TRBJ2-3
d_gene: TRBD2
abundance: once
v_gene: TRBV6-5
CDR3nt: TGTGCCAGCAGGTCTAGCGGGGCGGGAGATACGCAGTATTTT
CDR3aa: CASRSSGAGDTQYF

len: 13
j_gene: TRBJ1-2
d_gene: .
abundance: few
v_gene: TRBV15
CDR3nt: TGTGCCACCAGGGTGGGGGCCGGGTATGGCTACACCTTC
CDR3aa: CATRVGAGYGYTF

len: 14
j_gene: TRBJ2-7
d_gene: TRBD1
abundance: .
v_gene: TRBV28
CDR3nt: TGTGCCAGCAGCCCCGGGACAGGTCCTGCCGAGCAGTACTTC
CDR3aa: CASSPGTGPAEQYF

len: 16
j_gene: TRBJ1-1
d_gene: .
abundance: .
v_gene: TRBV27
CDR3nt: TGTGCCAGCAGTTTAAAGTCGCGGAGTTCAAACACTGAAGCTTTCTTT
CDR3aa: CASSLKSRSSNTEAFF

len: 15
j_gene: TRBJ2-3
d_gene: .
abundance: many
v_gene: TRBV7-2
CDR3nt: TGTGCCAGCAGCTTCTGGAGGGGATACACAGATACGCAGTATTTT
CDR3aa: CASSFWRGYTDTQYF

len: 14
j_gene: TRBJ2-5
d_gene: TRBD2
abundance: .
v_gene: TRBV29-1
CDR3nt: TGCAGCGTTGTACATGCGGGGGGGCACGAGACCCAGTACTTC
CDR3aa: CSVVHAGGHETQYF

len: 12
j_gene: TRBJ1-1
d_gene: .
abundance: .
v_gene: TRBV7-9
CDR3nt: TGTGCCAGCAGCTTTTCCGACACTGAAGCTTTCTTT
CDR3aa: CASSFSDTEAFF

len: 16
j_gene: TRBJ1-6
d_gene: TRBD1
abundance: few
v_gene: TRBV7-9
CDR3nt: TGTGCCAGCAGACGGTTGGTGGAGGGGGCCAGCCAGCCCCTCCACTTT
CDR3aa: CASRRLVEGASQPLHF

len: 13
j_gene: TRBJ2-7
d_gene: .
abundance: .
v_gene: TRBV7-2
CDR3nt: TGTGCCAGCAGCTTAAACAGGGTCCACGAGCAGTACTTC
CDR3aa: CASSLNRVHEQYF

len: 12
j_gene: TRBJ2-5
d_gene: .
abundance: .
v_gene: TRBV4-1
CDR3nt: TGCGCCAGCAGCCAAGATGGGCGGACCCAGTACTTC
CDR3aa: CASSQDGRTQYF

len: 13
j_gene: TRBJ1-2
d_gene: TRBD1
abundance: .
v_gene: TRBV7-2
CDR3nt: TGTGCCAGCAGCATGGGACAGGGGTATGGCTACACCTTC
CDR3aa: CASSMGQGYGYTF

len: 16
j_gene: TRBJ1-6
d_gene: TRBD1
abundance: .
v_gene: TRBV2
CDR3nt: TGTGCCAGCGGGGACGGGCGACAGGGTTATAATTCACCCCTCCACTTT
CDR3aa: CASGDGRQGYNSPLHF

len: 11
j_gene: TRBJ2-4
d_gene: .
abundance: .
v_gene: TRBV10-2
CDR3nt: TGCGCCAGCAGTGAGGAAAACATTCAGTACTTC
CDR3aa: CASSEENIQYF

len: 13
j_gene: TRBJ2-7
d_gene: .
abundance: .
v_gene: TRBV7-8
CDR3nt: TGTGCCAGCAGTGGCCCGGGGTCCTACGAGCAGTACTTC
CDR3aa: CASSGPGSYEQYF

len: 18
j_gene: TRBJ2-4
d_gene: TRBD1
abundance: .
v_gene: TRBV30
CDR3nt: TGTGCCTGGAGCCCGATAGGTCCCGGGACAGCGAGCAAAAACATTCAGTACTTC
CDR3aa: CAWSPIGPGTASKNIQYF

len: 17
j_gene: TRBJ1-3
d_gene: TRBD1
abundance: .
v_gene: TRBV4-1
CDR3nt: TGCGCCAGCAGCAACCGCGACAGGGCGAGCTCTGGAAACACCATATATTTT
CDR3aa: CASSNRDRASSGNTIYF

len: 15
j_gene: TRBJ1-2
d_gene: .
abundance: .
v_gene: TRBV6-1
CDR3nt: TGTGCCAGCACGAGCCCGGGGCGGGGGAACTATGGCTACACCTTC
CDR3aa: CASTSPGRGNYGYTF

len: 16
j_gene: TRBJ2-7
d_gene: .
abundance: few
v_gene: TRBV6-6
CDR3nt: TGTGCCAGCAGTTACTCGAAGTTAGATTACTCCTACGAGCAGTACTTC
CDR3aa: CASSYSKLDYSYEQYF

len: 15
j_gene: TRBJ2-7
d_gene: TRBD1
abundance: once
v_gene: TRBV15
CDR3nt: TGTGCCACCAGCAGAGATCACAGGGGATCCTACGAGCAGTACTTC
CDR3aa: CATSRDHRGSYEQYF

len: 12
j_gene: TRBJ1-2
d_gene: .
abundance: .
v_gene: TRBV28
CDR3nt: TGTGCCATCGAGAGGGGGGACTATGGCTACACCTTC
CDR3aa: CAIERGDYGYTF

len: 14
j_gene: TRBJ2-6
d_gene: .
abundance: .
v_gene: TRBV30
CDR3nt: TGTGCCTGGAGTGTTCAGTCTGGGGCCAACGTCCTGACTTTC
CDR3aa: CAWSVQSGANVLTF

len: 12
j_gene: TRBJ1-1
d_gene: .
abundance: many
v_gene: TRBV6-5
CDR3nt: TGTGCCAGCAGGAAGAGGAGTACTGAAGCTTTCTTT
CDR3aa: CASRKRSTEAFF

len: 14
j_gene: TRBJ1-6
d_gene: .
abundance: .
v_gene: TRBV9
CDR3nt: TGTGCCAGCAGCGTAGACGGACAAGAGACACCCCTCCACTTT
CDR3aa: CASSVDGQETPLHF

len: 17
j_gene: TRBJ2-2
d_gene: TRBD2
abundance: once
v_gene: TRBV4-1
CDR3nt: TGCGCCAGCAGTCCCGGACTAGCGGGAGCCTACACCGGGGAGCTGTTTTTT
CDR3aa: CASSPGLAGAYTGELFF

len: 14
j_gene: TRBJ1-1
d_gene: .
abundance: .
v_gene: TRBV30
CDR3nt: TGTGCCTGGAGTGTACTGGGACCGAACACTGAAGCTTTCTTT
CDR3aa: CAWSVLGPNTEAFF

len: 11
j_gene: TRBJ1-4
d_gene: .
abundance: few
v_gene: TRBV20-1
CDR3nt: TGCAGTGCTACTGTAGGGCTCGGACTGTTTTTT
CDR3aa: CSATVGLGLFF

len: 13
j_gene: TRBJ2-7
d_gene: .
abundance: .
v_gene: TRBV2
CDR3nt: TGTGCCAGCATTGGGAGTACGGCTTACGAGCAGTACTTC
CDR3aa: CASIGSTAYEQYF

len: 15
j_gene: TRBJ2-2
d_gene: .
abundance: .
v_gene: TRBV27
CDR3nt: TGTGCCAGCAGTTTAATACTACGTAACACCGGGGAGCTGTTTTTT
CDR3aa: CASSLILRNTGELFF

len: 13
j_gene: TRBJ2-1
d_gene: .
abundance: .
v_gene: TRBV28
CDR3nt: TGTGCCAGCAGTTCTATAGACAGGGACTGGGAGTTCTTC
CDR3aa: CASSSIDRDWEFF

len: 14
j_gene: TRBJ2-5
d_gene: .
abundance: .
v_gene: TRBV5-1
CDR3nt: TGCGCCAGCACTATCCCAGACACTCAAGAGACCCAGTACTTC
CDR3aa: CASTIPDTQETQYF

len: 15
j_gene: TRBJ2-5
d_gene: TRBD1
abundance: .
v_gene: TRBV6-1
CDR3nt: TGTGCCAGCAGTGAAGCTACCAGGGGGCAAGAGACCCAGTACTTC
CDR3aa: CASSEATRGQETQYF

len: 12
j_gene: TRBJ2-1
d_gene: .
abundance: .
v_gene: TRBV10-1
CDR3nt: TGCGCCACCGGACGAGCCCGGAATGAGCAGTTCTTC
CDR3aa: CATGRARNEQFF

len: 13
j_gene: TRBJ1-2
d_gene: .
abundance: .
v_gene: TRBV9
CDR3nt: TGTGCCAGCAGCGTATCAGGGCGGGATGGCTACACCTTC
CDR3aa: CASSVSGRDGYTF

len: 15
j_gene: TRBJ2-7
d_gene: TRBD1
abundance: .
v_gene: TRBV5-1
CDR3nt: TGCGCCAGCAGCACCACCGGGACAGGGCACTACGAGCAGTACTTC
CDR3aa: CASSTTGTGHYEQYF

len: 15
j_gene: TRBJ2-1
d_gene: .
abundance: .
v_gene: TRBV25-1
CDR3nt: TGTGCCAGCAGTGCTACAGGGACTTCTTCTTATGAGCAGTTCTTC
CDR3aa: CASSATGTSSYEQFF

len: 14
j_gene: TRBJ2-3
d_gene: .
abundance: .
v_gene: TRBV7-9
CDR3nt: TGTGCCAGCAGCCGTCGGGATCCCACAGATACGCAGTATTTT
CDR3aa: CASSRRDPTDTQYF

len: 16
j_gene: TRBJ2-1
d_gene: TRBD2
abundance: .
v_gene: TRBV19
CDR3nt: TGTGCCAGTACCATTAGCGGGGGACTCTCCTACAATGAGCAGTTCTTC
CDR3aa: CASTISGGLSYNEQFF

len: 15
j_gene: TRBJ1-1
d_gene: .
abundance: few
v_gene: TRBV10-3
CDR3nt: TGTGCCATCAACGAAGGGAGGGACCTCGACTCTGAAGCTTTCTTT
CDR3aa: CAINEGRDLDSEAFF

len: 13
j_gene: TRBJ1-2
d_gene: .
abundance: few
v_gene: TRBV6-5
CDR3nt: TGTGCCAGCAGTTACTCAGTGGACTATGGCTACACCTTC
CDR3aa: CASSYSVDYGYTF

len: 14
j_gene: TRBJ2-3
d_gene: .
abundance: .
v_gene: TRBV5-4
CDR3nt: TGTGCCAGCAGCTTGGGGGGGAGCACAGATACGCAGTATTTT
CDR3aa: CASSLGGSTDTQYF

len: 13
j_gene: TRBJ1-2
d_gene: .
abundance: .
v_gene: TRBV12-5
CDR3nt: TGTGCTAGTGGTTTGGGGACAGATTATGGCTACACCTTC
CDR3aa: CASGLGTDYGYTF

len: 13
j_gene: TRBJ2-7
d_gene: .
abundance: .
v_gene: TRBV6-5
CDR3nt: TGTGCCAGCCTAGGCCGGGTCTCCTACGAGCAGTACTTC
CDR3aa: CASLGRVSYEQYF

len: 12
j_gene: TRBJ1-2
d_gene: .
abundance: .
v_gene: TRBV6-5
CDR3nt: TGTGCCAGCAGCCGTGGGGGGCATGGCTACACCTTC
CDR3aa: CASSRGGHGYTF

len: 14
j_gene: TRBJ2-1
d_gene: .
abundance: .
v_gene: TRBV5-1
CDR3nt: TGCGCCAGCAGCTTTGGTGCCTCCTACAATGAGCAGTTCTTC
CDR3aa: CASSFGASYNEQFF

len: 15
j_gene: TRBJ2-2
d_gene: TRBD2
abundance: .
v_gene: TRBV2
CDR3nt: TGTGCCAGCAGTAAAGCGGGGCTGAACACCGGGGAGCTGTTTTTT
CDR3aa: CASSKAGLNTGELFF

len: 14
j_gene: TRBJ1-1
d_gene: TRBD1
abundance: .
v_gene: TRBV11-3
CDR3nt: TGTGCCAGCAGCCCGGGGACAGGGAACACTGAAGCTTTCTTT
CDR3aa: CASSPGTGNTEAFF

len: 14
j_gene: TRBJ2-3
d_gene: .
abundance: .
v_gene: TRBV5-4
CDR3nt: TGTGCCAGCACCCTCGGCGGGACGGCAGATACGCAGTATTTT
CDR3aa: CASTLGGTADTQYF

len: 15
j_gene: TRBJ2-2
d_gene: .
abundance: .
v_gene: TRBV19
CDR3nt: TGTGCCAGTAGCCCACCCTCAGCGAACACCGGGGAGCTGTTTTTT
CDR3aa: CASSPPSANTGELFF

len: 15
j_gene: TRBJ1-5
d_gene: .
abundance: .
v_gene: TRBV2
CDR3nt: TGTGCCAGCACCCAAGAGGGGGACAGCAATCAGCCCCAGCATTTT
CDR3aa: CASTQEGDSNQPQHF